These 8 T cell receptor beta chains were sequenced from one sample in a study of shared clonotypes between healthy human individuals. Clones were sequenced by immunoSEQ multiplex PCR, and TCRdb holds only the in-frame ones, with some missing. The sample lists about 2.3 million clones; 85% to 95% were seen once. The sequenced material came from naive CD4+ T cells from PBMCs. The subset here: CD45RA+ positively selected. The receptors stem from a man aged 18 to 29 in good health. Some clones in this sample may be carry-over from other donors' samples.

The rearrangement uses TRBV5-1 and TRBJ2-2; TRBD1 aligns across 8 bases. The CDR3 has 16 amino acids. CDR1 is SGHRS and CDR2 is YFSETQ in the germline V gene. With V trimmed by 3 bases and J by 0 bases, 4 bases remained unmatched. The CDR3 DNA follows: TGCGCCAGCAGCTGGGGACAGGCTGCGAACACCGGGGAGCTGTTTTTT. Amino acids: CASSWGQAANTGELFF.

Comment on this clone: The sample carries other DNA sequences with the same CDR3. The V gene is TRBV5-4, the J gene TRBJ2-5; D perhaps matches TRBD1 (6 bases). Germline CDR1 and CDR2: SGHNT and YYREEE (reference sequence). The CDR3 loop spans 13 amino acids. V was cut by 4 bases and J by 2 bases, with 9 bases left in between. The CDR3 is CASSRTEQETQYF. The DNA of the CDR3 is TGTGCCAGCAGCCGGACAGAGCAAGAGACCCAGTACTTC.

This clone appeared a few times. The chain carries TRBV5-4 and TRBJ2-3; 9 nucleotides agree with TRBD2. This CDR3 is 15 amino acids long. The junction had 8 bases not matched to a gene; V was cut back by 4 bases and J by 5 bases. Per germline, CDR1 SGHNT and CDR2 YYREEE (reference sequence). The CDR3 reads CASSKTSGGEDTQYF. The CDR3 DNA follows: TGTGCCAGCAGCAAGACTAGCGGAGGGGAAGATACGCAGTATTTT.

This clone was detected only a few times. The J gene is TRBJ1-1, the V gene TRBV6-4; D uncertain. Trimming took 9 bases from V and 2 from J, leaving 13 bases between them. Germline assignment: CDR1 MRHNA and CDR2 SNTAGT. The CDR3 covers 13 residues. The CDR3 nucleotides read TGTGCCAGGCTTGGCGCAGAAAACACTGAAGCTTTCTTT. Translation gives CARLGAENTEAFF.

The J gene is TRBJ2-3, the V gene TRBV29-1, with TRBD2 matching 12 bases. With 4 bases clipped from V and 4 bases from J, the junction kept 9 bases outside the gene matches. CDR1 and CDR2 from the germline V gene are SQVTM and ANQGSEA. This CDR3 spans 16 amino acids. The CDR3 bases are TGCAGCGTTGCGCGACTAGCGGGAGTAGGTGCAGATACGCAGTATTTT. This translates into CSVARLAGVGADTQYF.

V and J are TRBV11-3 and TRBJ2-1, with 9 positions matching TRBD1. The V segment lost 2 bases and the J segment 7 bases; nucleotides outside the gene matches: 9. Per the germline V gene, CDR1 is SGHNT and CDR2 is YENEEA. The CDR3 has 16 residues. The chain's CDR3 is CASSLNSGTGKNEQFF. CDR3 nucleotides: TGTGCCAGCAGCTTAAATTCCGGGACAGGGAAGAATGAGCAGTTCTTC. The full variable domain, in which reference TRBV11-3 and TRBJ2-1 provide the parts outside the CDR3, is EAGVVQSPRYKIIEKKQPVAFWCNPISGHNTLYWYLQNLGQGPELLIRYENEEAVDDSQLPKDRFSAERLKGVDSTLKIQPAELGDSAVYLCASSLNSGTGKNEQFFGPGTRLTVL.

The chain uses TRBV4-3 and TRBJ1-2, with 9 bases aligning to TRBD1. CDR3 length: 17 residues. Germline lookup yields CDR1 LGHNA and CDR2 YSLEER. V lost 0 bases and J lost 6; bases outside the gene matches: 11. CDR3 sequence: CASSQDWGDRVIDGYTF. The CDR3 DNA reads as TGCGCCAGCAGCCAAGATTGGGGGGACAGGGTGATAGATGGCTACACCTTC.

For this clone: This CDR3 is also generated by other DNA sequences in the sample. V gene TRBV5-4 combines with J gene TRBJ2-7, with TRBD2 matching over 9 bases. The CDR3 runs 14 residues. With 3 bases clipped from V and 3 bases from J, the junction kept 4 bases outside the gene matches. Germline CDR1 and CDR2: SGHNT and YYREEE (reference sequence). CDR3 sequence (DNA): TGTGCCAGCAGCTCGGGACTAGCCGGCTACGAGCAGTACTTC. It encodes CASSSGLAGYEQYF.